In this sample, the clone carrying this TCR beta chain turned up once. Primers targeting TRAV and TRBV primed first-strand cDNA, covering alpha and beta chains. With a constant-region primer and a V-primer adapter, TCRs were subjected to 20 to 25 PCR cycles of amplification. In TCRdb, the reads were re-called with MiXCR into one record per CDR3 protein. The sample contains tens of thousands of distinct CDR3 sequences, around 20% of which appear only once. The data are from a study of low-dose radiotherapy and immunotherapy resistance in tumors. Overall study context: With 1 Gy per fraction every two weeks, Cohort 2 accumulated 13 Gy across 26 weeks. Ipilimumab 1 mg/kg every six weeks, together with nivolumab 240 mg every two weeks, was given intravenously to patients.

Trimming stripped 4 bases from V and 3 bases from J, with 12 bases between. Per the germline V gene, CDR1 is SGHTS and CDR2 is YDEGEE. CDR3 size: 14 residues. Time point meaning: after trial treatment. Treatment meaning: LDRT plus nivolumab, ipilimumab, low-dose cyclophosphamide and aspirin (RACIN trial). Specimen: PBMCs, collected after low-dose radiotherapy plus immunotherapy. The clonotype was recovered from a female donor with ovarian cancer. The chain uses TRBV5-8 and TRBJ2-3; D perhaps matches TRBD1 (6 bases). CDR3 in DNA: TGTGCCAGCAGCGAAACAGGGTTTACAGATACGCAGTATTTT. Protein sequence: CASSETGFTDTQYF.